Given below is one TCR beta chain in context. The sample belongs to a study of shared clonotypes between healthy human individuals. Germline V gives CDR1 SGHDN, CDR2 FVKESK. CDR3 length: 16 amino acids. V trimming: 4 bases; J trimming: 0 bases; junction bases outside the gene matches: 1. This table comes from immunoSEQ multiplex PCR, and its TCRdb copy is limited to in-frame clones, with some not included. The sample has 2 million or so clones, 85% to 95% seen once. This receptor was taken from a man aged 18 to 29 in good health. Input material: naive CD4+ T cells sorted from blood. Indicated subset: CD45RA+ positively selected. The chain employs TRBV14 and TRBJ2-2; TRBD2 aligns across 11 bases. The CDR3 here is CASSRLAGSNTGELFF. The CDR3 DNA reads TGTGCCAGCAGCCGACTAGCGGGGTCGAACACCGGGGAGCTGTTTTTT.